The 14 T cell receptor beta chains presented below share a single source sample, sequenced in a study of T cell changes during pregnancy in multiple sclerosis. Assay: immunoSEQ multiplex PCR; the TCRdb copy retains only in-frame clones and omits some. Here the sample spans about 36,000 clones, 75% to 90% being singletons. Material: CD8+ T cells from peripheral blood mononuclear cells, obtained in the third trimester of pregnancy. All receptors come from a female donor with multiple sclerosis, enrolled in a pregnancy study.

The chain links TRBV7-3 to TRBJ1-1; the match to TRBD1 covers 12 bases. The germline V gene encodes CDR1 SGHTA and CDR2 FQGTGA. The CDR3 is 18 amino acids. V shed 2 bases and J 5 bases; nucleotides not matched to a gene: 12. The CDR3 protein is CASSLRDWDRGHGTEAFF. The CDR3 nucleotides are TGTGCCAGCAGCTTACGAGATTGGGACAGGGGGCATGGTACTGAAGCTTTCTTT.

This clone came up a few times. The gene calls are TRBV10-3 and TRBJ1-1; 7 bases are shared with TRBD1. V shed 7 bases, J shed 1 base, and the junction held 6 bases outside the gene matches. Looked up from germline, CDR1 is ENHRY and CDR2 is SYGVKD. CDR3 length equals 14 residues. CDR3 bases: TGTGCCATCAATCCTGGGACAGCGAACACTGAAGCTTTCTTT. This translates into CAINPGTANTEAFF.

This chain joins TRBV5-4 and TRBJ1-6, with 8 bases identical to TRBD1. The CDR3 length is 15 residues. CDR1 SGHNT and CDR2 YYREEE come from the germline V gene (reference sequence). V shed 3 bases and J 3 bases; nucleotides not matched to a gene: 2. The CDR3 DNA reads as TGTGCCAGCAGCTGGGGGACAGGCTATAATTCACCCCTCCACTTT. Its translation is CASSWGTGYNSPLHF. Together with reference TRBV5-4 and TRBJ1-6, the CDR3 gives the full variable domain: ETGVTQSPTHLIKTRGQQVTLRCSSQSGHNTVSWYQQALGQGPQFIFQYYREEENGRGNFPPRFSGLQFPNYSSELNVNALELDDSALYLCASSWGTGYNSPLHFGNGTRLTVT.

This clone was observed a single time. The chain carries TRBV10-3 and TRBJ1-1; D not certain. The CDR3 is 15 amino acids. Trimming pared 5 bases from V and 1 base from J, leaving 14 bases between. Germline CDR1 ENHRY, CDR2 SYGVKD. The CDR3 DNA is TGTGCCATCAGTCAAGGGAACAGCGGGAACACTGAAGCTTTCTTT. Its translation is CAISQGNSGNTEAFF.

The rearrangement uses TRBV6-5 and TRBJ2-1, with 9 nucleotides matching TRBD2. CDR1 and CDR2 from the germline V gene are MNHEY and SVGAGI. J lost 7 bases, V lost 0 bases, and 4 bases had no gene match. The CDR3 contains 15 residues. The CDR3 nucleotides are TGTGCCAGCAGTTACTCTTCTAGCGGGACTAATGAGCAGTTCTTC. This encodes CASSYSSSGTNEQFF.

The chain is built from TRBV5-1 and TRBJ2-7; the D gene is possibly TRBD1 (6 bases). This CDR3 comprises 12 residues. Germline V gene data show CDR1 as SGHRS and CDR2 as YFSETQ. Trimming shortened V by 5 bases and J by 4 bases, and 10 bases separated the two germline ends. The CDR3, as DNA: TGCGCCAGCAGTTTTACAGGGTACGAGCAGTACTTC. Residues: CASSFTGYEQYF.

The chain recombines TRBV7-9 with TRBJ1-4; possibly TRBD1 for D (5 bases). Per the germline V gene, CDR1 is SEHNR and CDR2 is FQNEAQ (reference sequence). The CDR3 extends over 17 amino acids. The V gene lost 5 bases and the J gene lost 0 bases, with 16 bases spanning the gap. CDR3 region: CASSPPPRGATNEKLFF. DNA for the CDR3: TGTGCCAGCAGCCCCCCGCCGCGGGGGGCAACTAATGAAAAACTGTTTTTT.

The genes are TRBV6-5 and TRBJ1-2, with 7 bases identical to TRBD1. CDR3 size: 15 residues. Germline V gene lookup returns CDR1 MNHEY and CDR2 SVGAGI. V shed 7 bases and J 2 bases; nucleotides not matched to a gene: 10. The CDR3 reads CASTELDRRNYGYTF. The CDR3 nucleotides are TGTGCCAGCACCGAATTGGACAGGAGGAACTATGGCTACACCTTC.

This chain joins TRBV19 and TRBJ1-5; D gene uncertain. The germline gives CDR1 LNHDA, CDR2 SQIVND (reference sequence). The V and J ends lost 3 bases and 2 bases respectively, with 17 bases between them. This CDR3 contains 17 residues. The DNA of the CDR3 is TGTGCCAGTAGTATCAGGTCAGCGGAAGTCCGCAATCAGCCCCAGCATTTT. Its translation: CASSIRSAEVRNQPQHF.

This clone has more than one count but fewer than ten. The chain combines TRBV6-5 with TRBJ2-3; 10 bases fit TRBD2. This CDR3 comprises 14 residues. In germline, CDR1 is MNHEY, CDR2 SVGAGI. J was trimmed by 2 bases and V by 7 bases; bases with no gene match: 3. CDR3 protein: CASKAGGVTDTQYF. The CDR3 region has the DNA TGTGCCAGCAAAGCGGGAGGGGTCACAGATACGCAGTATTTT.

This clone was counted a single time. V usage is TRBV7-8 and J usage is TRBJ2-3; 11 positions match TRBD2. The germline V gene encodes CDR1 SGHVS and CDR2 FQNEAQ. With 5 bases clipped from V and 4 bases from J, the junction kept 17 bases outside the gene matches. The CDR3 spans 19 residues. CDR3 region: CASSTQSTGLADGSDTQYF. As DNA, the CDR3 is TGTGCCAGCAGCACCCAGTCGACGGGACTAGCGGATGGCTCAGATACGCAGTATTTT.

The chain uses TRBV7-9 and TRBJ2-7, with D hard to call. From germline, CDR1 is SEHNR and CDR2 FQNEAQ (reference sequence). The CDR3 runs 13 residues. Trimming shortened V by 7 bases and J by 3 bases, and 13 bases separated the two germline ends. The DNA for the CDR3 is TGTGCCAGCAAATTAAGCGAAAACTACGAGCAGTACTTC. Translation gives CASKLSENYEQYF.

In DNA form, the CDR3 reads TGTGCCAGCAGTTTCCGGACTAGCGGGGGCACAGATACGCAGTATTTT. Its protein product is CASSFRTSGGTDTQYF. The chain employs TRBV27 and TRBJ2-3; 12 bases line up with TRBD2. V shed 3 bases, J shed 1 base, and the junction held 2 bases outside the gene matches. The CDR3 is 16 residues long. The germline V gene encodes CDR1 MNHEY and CDR2 SMNVEV (reference sequence).

V usage is TRBV11-2 and J usage is TRBJ2-1; D is perhaps TRBD1 (5 bases). The germline V gene encodes CDR1 SGHAT and CDR2 FQNNGV. CDR3 length equals 15 residues. Trimming removed 5 bases from V and 6 bases from J, with 17 bases in between. In DNA form, the CDR3 reads TGTGCCAGCAGCCAAGAACGTCCAAGGGGCAATGAGCAGTTCTTC. It translates to CASSQERPRGNEQFF.